This T cell receptor (beta chain) was recovered during a study of PD-1 blockade in classical Hodgkin lymphoma. Each and every patient relapsed after autologous stem cell transplantation, and patients got differing brentuximab vedotin exposure. Only in-frame clones appear in the TCRdb table, and some are missing; sequencing was by immunoSEQ multiplex PCR. The repertoire includes around 19,000 clones, 86% of them detected once, and 13% sits in the top ten. The germline V gene encodes CDR1 MNHNY and CDR2 SVGAGI (reference sequence). This CDR3 has 14 residues. Trimming removed 5 bases from V and 6 bases from J; junction bases left unmatched: 8.

The sample consisted of peripheral blood mononuclear cells (PBMCs), taken before the second cycle of nivolumab. This chain joins TRBV6-6 and TRBJ1-1; TRBD1 agrees at 8 bases. The source of this sequence is a human donor with classical Hodgkin lymphoma. CDR3 residues: CASSQTGGLSEAFF. In nucleotides, the CDR3 is TGTGCCAGCAGTCAAACAGGGGGATTATCTGAAGCTTTCTTT.